Included here is one TCR beta chain sequence, with context. V lost 2 bases to trimming and J lost 9 bases; unmatched junction nucleotides: 5. The CDR3 spans 15 residues. Germline V lookup: CDR1 SGHTA, CDR2 FQGTGA. This sample was taken from a study of shared clonotypes between healthy human individuals. All participating donors were Caucasian adults from Nashville, Tennessee. Splitting of each subset's genomic DNA was done evenly across several immunoSEQ plates. Clones were read by immunoSEQ multiplex PCR, and TCRdb kept only the in-frame ones, dropping some. The data hold about 500,000 clones, with roughly three quarters observed a single time.

The chain recombines TRBV7-3 with TRBJ2-1; 12 nucleotides agree with TRBD2. The sequencing sample was made of PBMCs. This clonotype was obtained from a woman aged 40 to 50 in good health. Some clones in this sample may be carry-over from other donors' samples. The CDR3 DNA is TGTGCCAGCAGCTTACTAGCGGGAGGGGCGGGTGAGCAGTTCTTC. Amino acids: CASSLLAGGAGEQFF.